The clone carrying this TCR beta chain was recorded only once. Per the original data handling: Counts of nucleated cells, estimated from reference gene primer amplification, were obtained. The protocol was immunoSEQ multiplex PCR, while the TCRdb copy is restricted to in-frame clones and leaves out a portion. V, J and clone size were drawn from that table, and D and trimming were deduced from the DNA. There are about 400,000 clones in the sample; roughly 91% occur only once, and less than 2% lies in the top ten. The data derive from a study of blood T cell repertoires in COVID-19. The CDR3 is made up of 13 amino acids. Trimming stripped 0 bases from V and 2 bases from J, with 7 bases between. From germline, CDR1 is GTSNPN and CDR2 SVGIG (reference sequence).

Sequencing was performed on PBMCs or T cells enriched from blood (not recorded which). The TCR sequence derives from a woman aged 30 to 39 who had recovered from COVID-19. The chain carries TRBV30 and TRBJ1-1; no reliable D call. CDR3 sequence (DNA): TGTGCCTGGAGTGTGGGCAGTAACACTGAAGCTTTCTTT. Amino acid sequence: CAWSVGSNTEAFF.